This T cell receptor (beta chain) was recovered during a study of blood T cells in healthy people across ages. Study-wide background: For every two T cells, template switching captured about one barcoded beta molecule.

Findings of the study overall: Estimated diversity that came from one million T cells was considered an underestimate.

Then a second PCR, running roughly 6 to 12 cycles, was carried out with a sample-barcoded 5' primer and a J-beta primer mix. Through a template-switch adaptor with 12 random nucleotides, each cDNA molecule received a tag. TCRdb re-called the 5' RACE reads through MiXCR, storing one row per CDR3 protein. The sample records over 600,000 distinct CDR3 sequences, 46% being singletons. This clonotype was counted ten times or more. Its antigen is unknown. The receptor comes from a man at least 80 years old in good health. The material sequenced was blood.

This CDR3 is CSVGDDRGEVQYF. The CDR3 bases are TGCAGCGTTGGGGACGACAGGGGAGAGGTCCAGTACTTC. The chain links TRBV29-1 to TRBJ2-5; the match to TRBD1 covers 8 bases. The germline V gene has CDR1 SQVTM and CDR2 ANQGSEA. This CDR3 spans 13 amino acids. V was pared by 4 bases and J by 10 bases, with 11 bases of the junction left unmatched.